This T cell receptor (beta chain) is from a study of T cells in Graves' hyperthyroidism and ophthalmopathy. Enrolled ophthalmopathy patients presented with a Clinical Activity Score of at least 3, a NOSPECS grade of at least 4, and disease duration under 3 months. Fresh peripheral blood, about 9.9 ml, yielded the PBMCs. There were TCR beta CDR3 regions amplified from RNA transcripts. The TCR CDR3 was amplified in a first-round RT-PCR using the HTBI primer set. MiXCR was run by TCRdb on the multiplex PCR reads, yielding one entry per CDR3 protein. The sample yields about 480,000 distinct CDR3 sequences, around a quarter seen once. The V gene lost 6 bases and the J gene lost 3 bases, with 8 bases spanning the gap. In germline, CDR1 is SQVTM, CDR2 ANQGSEA. CDR3 length: 12 amino acids.

The chain carries TRBV29-1 and TRBJ2-2; a weak D match, TRBD1 (5 bases). The origin of this receptor is a woman in her 30s with Graves' ophthalmopathy. Sequencing was done on a sample of blood. DNA for the CDR3: TGCAGCGTAGGGGTCCACACCGGGGAGCTGTTTTTT. This gives the protein CSVGVHTGELFF.